Here is one TCR beta chain with its context. As yet, its antigen is unknown. Treatment given: oral pan-JAK inhibitor, 5-10 mg twice daily. The data belong to a study of CD8+ T cells in alopecia areata. Findings of the study overall: Many expanded lesional clones stayed in scalp and blood while on tofacitinib. Clarity of TCR sharing across patients fell short of that in mice, possibly HLA-related.

Extracted RNA was reverse transcribed, and the resulting cDNA served as sequencing template. This table comes from immunoSEQ multiplex PCR, and its TCRdb copy is limited to in-frame clones, with some not included. The table has more than 150,000 clones, 60% to 70% seen once. The CDR3 runs 16 residues. Germline-derived CDR1 and CDR2 are SEHNR and FQNEAQ (reference sequence). V was pared by 5 bases and J by 1 base, with 5 bases of the junction left unmatched. The specimen comprised CD4+ T cells sorted from blood, sampled at week 4, from a patient treated with tofacitinib. The sequence was obtained from a human donor with alopecia areata. The chain uses TRBV7-9 and TRBJ2-2; 9 bases fit TRBD2. The CDR3, as DNA: TGTGCCAGCAGCCCGGCGGGGGGGCTGAACACCGGGGAGCTGTTTTTT. This encodes CASSPAGGLNTGELFF. Combining the CDR3 with reference TRBV7-9 and TRBJ2-2 gives the whole variable domain DTGVSQNPRHKITKRGQNVTFRCDPISEHNRLYWYRQTLGQGPEFLTYFQNEAQLEKSRLLSDRFSAERPKGSFSTLEIQRTEQGDSAMYLCASSPAGGLNTGELFFGEGSRLTVL.